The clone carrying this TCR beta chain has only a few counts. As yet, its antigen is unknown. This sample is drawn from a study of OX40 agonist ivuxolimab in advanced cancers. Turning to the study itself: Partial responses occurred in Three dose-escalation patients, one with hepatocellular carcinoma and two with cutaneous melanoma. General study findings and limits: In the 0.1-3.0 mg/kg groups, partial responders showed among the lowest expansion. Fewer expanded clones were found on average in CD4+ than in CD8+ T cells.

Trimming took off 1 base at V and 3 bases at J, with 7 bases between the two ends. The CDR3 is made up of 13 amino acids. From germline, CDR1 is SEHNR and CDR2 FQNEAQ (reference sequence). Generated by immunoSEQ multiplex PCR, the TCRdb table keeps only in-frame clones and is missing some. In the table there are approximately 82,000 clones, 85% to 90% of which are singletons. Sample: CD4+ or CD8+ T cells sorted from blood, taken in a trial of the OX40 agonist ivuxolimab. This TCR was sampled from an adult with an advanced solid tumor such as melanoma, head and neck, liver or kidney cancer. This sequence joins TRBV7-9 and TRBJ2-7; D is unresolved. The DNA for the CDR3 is TGTGCCAGCAGCTTAGGAACTAACTACGAGCAGTACTTC. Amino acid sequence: CASSLGTNYEQYF.